The 31 T cell receptor beta chains below come from one sample, sequenced in a study of tumor-infiltrating lymphocytes in primary liver carcinoma. From approximately 20-30 mg of unsorted bulk tissue, DNA and RNA were co-extracted together. Total RNA (approximately 450 ng) served as template for TCR beta cDNA synthesis primed by a constant-region primer. Amplification in three nested multiplex PCR rounds with slightly modified ARM-PCR gave rise to TCR beta libraries. The two initial PCR rounds, roughly 9 cycles each, used TRBV1-TRBV30 forward and C-beta reverse primers. MiXCR, run by TCRdb on the multiplex PCR reads, gives a single entry per CDR3 protein. Of fewer than 250,000 distinct CDR3 sequences listed, about 82% are singletons. Sequencing was done on a sample of tumor tissue from primary liver carcinoma. These receptor sequences come from a man aged 35 to 55 with primary liver carcinoma and hepatitis B virus infection.

The V gene is TRBV11-2, the J gene TRBJ2-1; TRBD2 agrees at 8 bases. V lost 0 bases, J lost 8 bases, and 12 bases stayed unmatched. The CDR3 has 17 amino acids. CDR1 SGHAT and CDR2 FQNNGV come from the germline V gene. The CDR3, as DNA: TGTGCCAGCAGCTTAGATAGGGGCGGGAGGTTCCATGATGAGCAGTTCTTC. As protein: CASSLDRGGRFHDEQFF.

The rearrangement uses TRBV7-2 and TRBJ2-4; 7 bases map to TRBD2. J was trimmed by 7 bases and V by 1 base; bases with no gene match: 10. The length of the CDR3 is 16 residues. Germline values: CDR1 SGHTA, CDR2 FQGNSA. DNA for the CDR3: TGTGCCAGCAGCTTAGATGGGAGGGGCGGGAAGAACATTCAGTACTTC. Translated: CASSLDGRGGKNIQYF.

The chain uses TRBV6-6 and TRBJ1-1; perhaps TRBD1 as D (6 bases). This CDR3 has 13 residues. Germline values: CDR1 MNHNY, CDR2 SVGAGI (reference sequence). The ends were cut back, 8 bases at V and 13 bases at J, with 23 bases in the middle. CDR3 bases: TGTGCCAGCTGCACAGGGTGGACTACTGTAGTTTTCTTT. It codes for CASCTGWTTVVFF.

A remark on this clonotype: A read error is likely, as this CDR3 ends without the conserved phenylalanine or tryptophan. The rearrangement uses TRBV29-1 and TRBJ1-5; 9 bases are a match to TRBD1. There are 12 residues in the CDR3. Germline loops: CDR1 SQVTM, CDR2 ANQGSEA. The CDR3 nucleotides read TGTAGCGTTGGGACAGGGCTTCAGCCCCAGCATTTA. It codes for CSVGTGLQPQHL.

Turning to this clonotype: The CDR3 does not end in the conserved phenylalanine or tryptophan, so this is likely a read error. The chain combines TRBV6-2 or TRBV6-3 with TRBJ2-2; D possibly corresponds to TRBD2 (7 bases). Germline CDR1 is MNHEY and CDR2 is SVGEGT. There are 16 residues in the CDR3. V was trimmed by 7 bases and J by 6 bases, leaving 21 bases between them. The CDR3 protein is CASTTPGGGSPGELFV. The CDR3, as DNA: TGTGCCAGCACCACCCCCGGGGGCGGGAGCCCCGGGGAGCTGTTTGTT.

This clonotype was seen more than once but under ten times. This may come from a read error, since a much larger clone is one base off. The chain has TRBV6-2 or TRBV6-3 and TRBJ1-1, with a possible D match to TRBD1 (5 bases). V was cut by 5 bases and J by 3 bases, with 16 bases left in between. The CDR3 loop spans 15 amino acids. Germline CDR1 is MNHEY and CDR2 is SVGEGT. The CDR3 DNA follows: TGTGCCAGCAGTACACCTTTGATGGGGCACACTGAAGCTTTCTTT. Translation: CASSTPLMGHTEAFF.

Comments on this clonotype: One end of the junction fails to match germline, which may point to a read error. The rearrangement uses TRBV4-1 and TRBJ2-1; 9 bases agree with TRBD2. The CDR3 runs 17 residues. The germline V gene has CDR1 MGHRA and CDR2 YSYEKL. CDR3 residues: CANSPRGIAGVRSEQFF. CDR3 nucleotide sequence: TGCGCCAACAGCCCCAGAGGGATAGCGGGAGTGCGTAGTGAGCAGTTCTTC.

A remark on this clonotype: At one of its ends the junction is not consistent with the germline gene, which may arise from a read error. The chain combines TRBV29-1 with TRBJ1-1; a weak D match, TRBD1 (6 bases). Germline V lookup: CDR1 SQVTM, CDR2 ANQGSEA. The CDR3 covers 15 residues. The CDR3 spells CTVAGGWGMNTEAFF. The CDR3, as DNA: TGCACCGTTGCCGGGGGCTGGGGCATGAACACGGAAGCTTTCTTT.

The CDR3 spells CASSLLAAGLLFF. In DNA form, the CDR3 reads TGTGCCAGCAGTTTGCTAGCGGCCGGGTTGCTGTTTTTT. This sequence joins TRBV12-3 or TRBV12-4 and TRBJ2-2; 7 bases are a match to TRBD2. CDR3 length: 13 residues. The V and J ends lost 3 bases and 13 bases, in that order; junction bases with no gene match: 8.

The J gene is TRBJ1-4, the V gene TRBV29-1; 7 bases are shared with TRBD1. This CDR3 region has 11 residues. Germline CDR1 SQVTM, CDR2 ANQGSEA. V was pared by 6 bases and J by 12 bases, with 7 bases of the junction left unmatched. In DNA, the CDR3 is TGCAGCGTCGGGACAGTCGAAGAACTGTTTTTT. Translation: CSVGTVEELFF.

As regards this clonotype: The junction departs from the called germline gene at one end, perhaps through a read error. The chain has TRBV4-1 and TRBJ2-2, with D perhaps being TRBD1 or TRBD2 (5 bases each). CDR1 is MGHRA, CDR2 YSYEKL, per germline. CDR3 length: 13 amino acids. CDR3 bases: TGCGCCAGCAGCCATGCCGTAGCCAGGGAGCTATTTTTT. Translated, it gives CASSHAVARELFF.

J is TRBJ1-2 and V is TRBV12-3 or TRBV12-4; a weak D match, TRBD1 (5 bases). With 6 bases removed from V and 11 bases from J, the gap between germline ends came to 22 bases. This CDR3 has 14 residues. CDR3: CASSATGPSYDYTF. DNA of the CDR3: TGTGCCAGCAGCGCAACGGGGCCCTCATATGATTACACCTTC.

With regard to this clonotype: This likely comes from a read error, as the CDR3 has no conserved phenylalanine or tryptophan at its end. V usage is TRBV28 and J usage is TRBJ2-5, with 7 bases matching TRBD2. J was trimmed by 4 bases and V by 7 bases; bases with no gene match: 12. The CDR3 runs 15 residues. Germline V gives CDR1 MDHEN, CDR2 SYDVKM. The CDR3: CASKKGEGRRETQYL. Written as DNA, the CDR3 is TGTGCCAGCAAAAAAGGGGAGGGGAGGAGAGAGACCCAGTACTTA.

This clonotype was observed many times. Compared with germline, one end of the junction differs, possibly owing to a read error. This sequence joins TRBV14 and TRBJ2-3; D possibly corresponds to TRBD2 (5 bases). Germline lookup yields CDR1 SGHDN and CDR2 FVKESK. The CDR3 is 14 amino acids. In nucleotides, the CDR3 is TGTGCCAGTAGCCAAGAAGCTTTTGGAGGTACGCAGTATTTT. As protein: CASSQEAFGGTQYF.

On this clonotype: This CDR3 is missing its conserved last phenylalanine or tryptophan, likely due to a read error. The J gene is TRBJ1-2, the V gene TRBV6-1, with D possibly being TRBD1 (6 bases). The germline gives CDR1 MNHNS, CDR2 SASEGT. The CDR3 has 15 residues. The CDR3: CASSVTGNANCGYTI. CDR3 DNA sequence: TGTGCCAGCAGTGTCACAGGGAACGCTAACTGTGGCTACACCATC.

The V gene is TRBV6-5, the J gene TRBJ2-3, with 8 bases fitting TRBD2. This CDR3 contains 16 residues. Germline lookup yields CDR1 MNHEY and CDR2 SVGAGI. J was trimmed by 13 bases and V by 0 bases; bases with no gene match: 15. For the CDR3, the DNA is TGTGCCAGCAGTTACTCTTTAGCGGGGTACACAGATACAAAGTATTTT. Protein: CASSYSLAGYTDTKYF.

Comments on this clonotype: The CDR3 end shows no conserved phenylalanine or tryptophan, and so a read error is likely. V and J are TRBV11-1 and TRBJ2-2; D remains unclear. This CDR3 has 13 residues. Germline V gene sequence: CDR1 SGHAT, CDR2 FQDESV (reference sequence). The CDR3 loop reads CTRSFWDTGELFY. CDR3 DNA: TGTACCAGGAGCTTTTGGGACACCGGGGAGCTGTTTTAT.

On this clonotype itself: Germline and junction disagree at one end, which may indicate a read error. The J gene is TRBJ2-2, the V gene TRBV6-1, with D possibly being TRBD2 (5 bases). Germline V gene sequence: CDR1 MNHNS, CDR2 SASEGT. CDR3 length: 14 amino acids. CDR3 in DNA: TGTGCCAGCAGTGAATCAGTGAACACCGGGAAGCTGATTTTT. It codes for CASSESVNTGKLIF.

This clonotype ranks as large (0.1 to 1%). The gene calls are TRBV11-2 and TRBJ2-4; D is uncertain. V was shortened by 7 bases and J by 0 bases, with 13 bases between the two germline ends. This CDR3 region has 15 residues. Germline V gene data show CDR1 as SGHAT and CDR2 as FQNNGV. The CDR3 reads CASTTSAVAKNIQYF. CDR3 nucleotide sequence: TGTGCCAGCACCACTTCGGCGGTAGCCAAAAACATTCAGTACTTC.

Remarks on this clonotype: A much larger clone lies a single base off, so this may be a read error. This chain connects TRBV30 to TRBJ1-3, with D unclear. V was clipped by 2 bases and J by 0 bases, with 11 bases between them. CDR1 is GTSNPN, CDR2 SVGIG, per germline (reference sequence). This CDR3 contains 15 residues. The DNA for the CDR3 is TGTGCCTGGAGTAATGTAGCTTACTCTGGAAACACCATATATTTT. Its translation: CAWSNVAYSGNTIYF.

With respect to this clonotype: An end of the junction differs from the germline gene, which may be a read error. V gene TRBV28 combines with J gene TRBJ2-7, with 7 nucleotides matching TRBD1. In germline, CDR1 is MDHEN, CDR2 SYDVKM. There are 13 residues in the CDR3. As DNA, the CDR3 is TGTGCCAGCAATTTACAGGGGCCCGTGTGGCAGTACTTC. Residues: CASNLQGPVWQYF.

Worth noting for this clonotype: It may be a read error: a sequence one base away is much more abundant. Here the CDR3 DNA reads TGTGCCAGCAGTGTTCTAGGAACCCGGTCGGAGACCCAGTACTTC. Residues: CASSVLGTRSETQYF. This chain joins TRBV28 and TRBJ2-5; no firm D call. CDR1 and CDR2 (germline): MDHEN, SYDVKM. The length of the CDR3 is 15 residues. V was pared by 5 bases and J by 5 bases, with 18 bases between.

Many counts were recorded for this clonotype. The V call is TRBV30, the J call TRBJ1-1; D gene ambiguous. Looked up from germline, CDR1 is GTSNPN and CDR2 is SVGIG (reference sequence). The V end lost 0 bases, the J end lost 8 bases, and 7 bases lay between the germline ends. This CDR3 has 11 amino acids. The CDR3: CAWSVGAEAFF. As DNA, the CDR3 is TGTGCCTGGAGTGTTGGCGCCGAAGCTTTCTTT. The full variable domain, its missing parts supplied by reference TRBV30 and TRBJ1-1, is SQTIHQWPATLVQPVGSPLSLECTVEGTSNPNLYWYRQAAGRGLQLLFYSVGIGQISSEVPQNLSASRPQDRQFILSSKKLLLSDSGFYLCAWSVGAEAFFGQGTRLTVV.

To note about this clonotype: No conserved phenylalanine or tryptophan is present at the end of the CDR3, so a read error is the likely explanation. J is TRBJ1-2 and V is TRBV6-1; 7 bases are a match to TRBD1. CDR3 length: 13 amino acids. Germline-derived CDR1 and CDR2 are MNHNS and SASEGT. The ends lost 5 bases at V and 5 bases at J; junction bases unmatched: 5. CDR3 DNA sequence: TGTGCCAGCAGTACGGGACAGACATATGGCTACACCATC. Encoded protein: CASSTGQTYGYTI.

Notes on this clonotype: As the CDR3 is not closed by the conserved phenylalanine or tryptophan, this likely results from a read error. This chain joins TRBV6-2 or TRBV6-3 and TRBJ2-7, with a tentative D call TRBD1 (6 bases). CDR3 length: 15 residues. In germline, CDR1 is MNHEY, CDR2 SVGEGT. The CDR3 here is CTSSYSVGGLGEQYL. The CDR3 DNA reads TGTACCAGCAGTTACTCAGTTGGGGGCCTCGGCGAGCAGTACTTA.

A word on this clonotype: Without the conserved terminal phenylalanine or tryptophan, this CDR3 likely stems from a read error. The gene calls are TRBV29-1 and TRBJ2-5; D uncertain. The CDR3 is 13 residues long. Germline V gene lookup returns CDR1 SQVTM and CDR2 ANQGSEA. V was trimmed by 0 bases and J by 5 bases, leaving 10 bases between them. The CDR3 sequence is CSVEDLVRETQYL. The CDR3 nucleotides are TGCAGCGTTGAAGATCTTGTTCGGGAGACCCAGTACCTT.

About this clonotype: No conserved phenylalanine or tryptophan is present at the end of the CDR3, so a read error is the likely explanation. The V gene is TRBV5-4, the J gene TRBJ1-6, with a possible D match to TRBD1 (6 bases). The CDR3 length is 14 residues. V lost 9 bases to trimming and J lost 7 bases, with 17 bases between them. Germline V CDR1 and CDR2: SGHNT, YYREEE (reference sequence). CDR3 sequence: CANTYGTQNSPLHL. DNA of the CDR3: TGTGCCAACACCTACGGGACACAGAATTCACCCCTCCACCTT.

Notes on this clonotype: This is likely a read error, given that the CDR3 carries no conserved phenylalanine or tryptophan at its end. The rearrangement uses TRBV11-1 and TRBJ2-7; TRBD1 matches at 7 bases. The CDR3 contains 13 residues. Germline V gives CDR1 SGHAT, CDR2 FQDESV (reference sequence). The CDR3 DNA reads TGTACCAGCAGGGGGAAGCAATCCTACGAGCAGTACCTC. It codes for CTSRGKQSYEQYL.

As for this clonotype: The conserved phenylalanine or tryptophan is not found at the CDR3 terminus, so this likely reflects a read error. The chain carries TRBV4-2 and TRBJ2-1; 9 positions agree with TRBD1. The V gene's germline CDR1 is LGHNA and CDR2 YNFKEQ. This CDR3 comprises 16 residues. V lost 3 bases to trimming and J lost 5 bases; unmatched junction nucleotides: 8. The CDR3 region has the DNA TGTGCCAGCAGCCATGCCGGAGGACAGGGGAACAATGAGCAGTTCTTA. Translated, it gives CASSHAGGQGNNEQFL.

About this clonotype itself: A junction boundary mismatches the germline segment, possibly from a read error. The V gene is TRBV4-1, the J gene TRBJ2-7; 9 positions agree with TRBD1. The CDR3 has 17 amino acids. Germline CDR1 reads MGHRA; CDR2 reads YSYEKL. The CDR3 sequence is CANSQEPGTGCGYEQYF. The CDR3 DNA is TGCGCCAACAGCCAAGAGCCCGGGACAGGGTGTGGATACGAGCAGTACTTC.

On this clonotype itself: Sequence at one end of the junction differs from germline and may be a read error. CDR3 region: CASSHGTSGWIPLSYEQYF. The CDR3 nucleotides read TGCGCCAGCAGCCACGGGACTAGCGGGTGGATCCCCCTCTCCTACGAGCAATACTTC. The chain employs TRBV4-1 and TRBJ2-7; 12 nucleotides line up with TRBD2. This CDR3 region has 19 residues. Per germline, CDR1 MGHRA and CDR2 YSYEKL.